The table lists the clone carrying this TCR beta chain with a few counts. Its antigen is as yet unknown. The CDR3 totals 16 residues. CDR1 and CDR2 (germline): SGHTA, FQGNSA. The trim removed 3 bases at V and 1 base at J, leaving 8 bases unmatched. With a J-beta primer mix and a sample-barcoded 5' primer, a second PCR ran about 6 to 11 cycles. The template-switch adaptor, which had 12 random nucleotides, put a tag on each cDNA molecule. MiXCR, applied by TCRdb to the 5' RACE reads, yields one record per CDR3 protein. The sample lists 730,000 or so distinct CDR3 sequences; roughly 41% were seen once. This sample is drawn from a study of blood T cells in healthy people across ages. Findings and limits, study-wide: There were more naive CD4+ cells and higher diversity in long-lived donors than in aged donors. Diversity of TCR beta correlated strongly with naive T cell percentage.

At least 5 micrograms of total RNA were extracted per sample. The gene calls are TRBV7-2 and TRBJ2-5; TRBD1 matches at 7 bases. The TCR originated in a woman aged 55-69 years in good health. Sequencing was carried out using blood. The CDR3, as DNA: TGTGCCAGCAGCTTGCGGCAGGACAGGATCCAAGAGACCCAGTACTTC. This encodes CASSLRQDRIQETQYF.